The rows below give T cell receptor beta chains drawn from one sample of a study of tumor and adjacent non-tumor tissue in lung cancer. MiXCR, run by TCRdb on the multiplex PCR reads, gives a single entry per CDR3 protein. The data hold 98,000 or so distinct CDR3 sequences, with 80% observed a single time. The specimen sequenced was distant non-tumor lung tissue. These receptors all stem from a man in his 60s with small cell lung cancer. The CDR3 runs from the conserved cysteine through the conserved F or W. D genes are given only for firm matches. Expanded clones are given a class, and other clones once, few, many or no size at all.

d_gene: .
v_gene: TRBV12-3/TRBV12-4
j_gene: TRBJ2-2
abundance: .
CDR3nt: TGTGCCAGCAATCTTCTCCTAGCGGGGCCCGCGGGGACAGGGGAGATGTTTTTT
CDR3aa: CASNLLLAGPAGTGEMFF

d_gene: TRBD1
v_gene: TRBV4-2
j_gene: TRBJ2-7
abundance: .
CDR3nt: TGTACCAACGGCCAAGAGAGGGACAGCTCCTACGAGCAGTACTTC
CDR3aa: CTNGQERDSSYEQYF

d_gene: TRBD1
v_gene: TRBV20-1
j_gene: TRBJ1-2
abundance: .
CDR3nt: TGCAGTGCTAGGACCGGGACAGGCCACTATGGCTACACCTTC
CDR3aa: CSARTGTGHYGYTF

d_gene: TRBD2
v_gene: TRBV6-6
j_gene: TRBJ2-1
abundance: .
CDR3nt: TGTGCCAGCAGTTTAAGACTTAGTGGGAGGGCGGCCAATGAGCAGTTCTTC
CDR3aa: CASSLRLSGRAANEQFF

d_gene: .
v_gene: TRBV7-9
j_gene: TRBJ2-5
abundance: .
CDR3nt: TGTACCAGGAGCCTTAGAACGACAGGACAAGAGACCCAGTACTTC
CDR3aa: CTRSLRTTGQETQYF

d_gene: .
v_gene: TRBV6-1
j_gene: TRBJ2-3
abundance: .
CDR3nt: TGTGCCAGCAGTGAACTTGGGAAGGAAGATACGCAGTATTTT
CDR3aa: CASSELGKEDTQYF

d_gene: .
v_gene: TRBV11-2
j_gene: TRBJ2-5
abundance: .
CDR3nt: TGTGCCAGCAGCCGGGACCGACAAGAGAACCAGTACTTC
CDR3aa: CASSRDRQENQYF

d_gene: .
v_gene: TRBV20-1
j_gene: TRBJ2-2
abundance: .
CDR3nt: TGCAGTGCTAGAGAAGCTAGCGTGGACGCCGGGGAGCTGTTTTTT
CDR3aa: CSAREASVDAGELFF

d_gene: .
v_gene: TRBV6-1
j_gene: TRBJ2-3
abundance: .
CDR3nt: TGTACCAGCAGCCCCCTAGGGGCGGGACTCGTGGGCTCGGAGCAGCAGTATTTT
CDR3aa: CTSSPLGAGLVGSEQQYF

d_gene: .
v_gene: TRBV6-2/TRBV6-3
j_gene: TRBJ2-7
abundance: .
CDR3nt: TGTGTCAGTAGTTACTCGAATATCTCATTGACGAGCTCCTACGAGCAGTACTTC
CDR3aa: CVSSYSNISLTSSYEQYF

d_gene: .
v_gene: TRBV30
j_gene: TRBJ2-1
abundance: once
CDR3nt: TGTGCCTGGGGTGACGGAGAATCCTACAATGAGCAGTTCTTC
CDR3aa: CAWGDGESYNEQFF

d_gene: TRBD2
v_gene: TRBV5-4
j_gene: TRBJ2-7
abundance: .
CDR3nt: TGTGCCAACAGCTTGACTAGCGGGGATAGCTCCTACAAGCAGTACTTC
CDR3aa: CANSLTSGDSSYKQYF

d_gene: .
v_gene: TRBV12-3/TRBV12-4
j_gene: TRBJ2-5
abundance: .
CDR3nt: TGTGCCAGCAGTTTAATTGAGAGGGAAGATACCCAGTACTTC
CDR3aa: CASSLIEREDTQYF

d_gene: .
v_gene: TRBV6-2/TRBV6-3
j_gene: TRBJ2-5
abundance: .
CDR3nt: TGTGCCAGCAATTATCAGGACTACCATCAAGAGACCCAGTACTTC
CDR3aa: CASNYQDYHQETQYF

d_gene: TRBD2
v_gene: TRBV29-1
j_gene: TRBJ2-7
abundance: .
CDR3nt: TGCAGCGCTGTTGGCGGGAGCGCCTACTACGAGCAGTACTTC
CDR3aa: CSAVGGSAYYEQYF

d_gene: .
v_gene: TRBV2
j_gene: TRBJ2-3
abundance: .
CDR3nt: TGTGCCAGCAGCCAGGGTGTAGATACGCAGTATTTT
CDR3aa: CASSQGVDTQYF

d_gene: .
v_gene: TRBV20-1
j_gene: TRBJ2-1
abundance: few
CDR3nt: TGCAGTGCTAGGGGCGAGGGCGGCTACAATGAGCAGTTCTTC
CDR3aa: CSARGEGGYNEQFF